This is a list of T cell receptor beta chains from one sample in a study of blood T cell repertoires in COVID-19. TCRdb's copy holds only in-frame clones and misses some; the assay was immunoSEQ multiplex PCR. Of 130,000 or so clones listed, over 80% are singletons. The sequencing input was peripheral blood. These receptors originate from a man aged 50 or older with active COVID-19. Each CDR3 is given with its conserved first and last residue. A D gene is named only where the DNA matches it firmly. The size field is filled for only some rows; it gives once, few, many or a size class.

D gene | J gene | clone size | V gene | CDR3 DNA | CDR3 protein
- | TRBJ2-2 | - | TRBV6-5 | TGTGCCAGCAGCGCAGGGTGGACCGGGGAGCTGTTTTTT | CASSAGWTGELFF
- | TRBJ2-5 | - | TRBV27 | TGTGCCAGCAGTTTTTCGGCGGGGCAGACCCAGTACTTC | CASSFSAGQTQYF
- | TRBJ1-5 | once | TRBV3-1/TRBV3-2 | TGTGCCAGCAGCCAAGGAGGCGCTGGACAGCCCCAGCATTTT | CASSQGGAGQPQHF
- | TRBJ1-1 | - | TRBV20-1 | TGCAGTGCTAGTATAAGTAGAGGGGGTACCAACACTGAAGCTTTCTTT | CSASISRGGTNTEAFF
- | TRBJ2-1 | once | TRBV3-1/TRBV3-2 | TGTGCCAGCAGCCCGGAACCAGGAGGCGTCGCCTACAATGAGCAGTTCTTC | CASSPEPGGVAYNEQFF
- | TRBJ1-4 | - | TRBV6-2/TRBV6-3 | TGTGCCAGCAGTTACCAGGGCCGGTCTGATGAAAAACTGTTTTTT | CASSYQGRSDEKLFF
- | TRBJ1-3 | - | TRBV19 | TGTGCCAGTAACCCCCAGGGATCCTCTGGAAACACCATATATTTT | CASNPQGSSGNTIYF
TRBD1 | TRBJ1-3 | - | TRBV27 | TGTGCCAGCAGTTTGGACAGGGCTGGAAACACCATATATTTT | CASSLDRAGNTIYF
TRBD1 | TRBJ2-2 | - | TRBV5-4 | TGTGCCAGCAGTGGACAGGTTCTCACCGGGGAGCTGTTTTTT | CASSGQVLTGELFF
- | TRBJ1-3 | - | TRBV2 | TGTGCCAGCAGTGGGGGAGTTGGAAACACCATATATTTT | CASSGGVGNTIYF
- | TRBJ2-5 | - | TRBV5-1 | TGCGCCAGCAGCTTGGCCGGGAGAGTAGAGACCCAGTACTTC | CASSLAGRVETQYF
TRBD1 | TRBJ1-1 | - | TRBV9 | TGTGCCAGCAGCGTAGCCGCGGGACAGGGTCTGAACACTGAAGCTTTCTTT | CASSVAAGQGLNTEAFF
- | TRBJ1-1 | - | TRBV9 | TGTGCCAGCAGCGTAGGAACCGGGGGGCCGGCCACTGAAGCTTTCTTT | CASSVGTGGPATEAFF
- | TRBJ1-1 | few | TRBV7-9 | TGTGCCAGCAGCCGTACACAGGCCGCTGAAGCTTTCTTT | CASSRTQAAEAFF
TRBD1 | TRBJ1-2 | once | TRBV5-4 | TGTGCCAGCAGCTGGACAGGGGAGTTTGGCTACACCTTC | CASSWTGEFGYTF
- | TRBJ1-6 | - | TRBV5-1 | TGCGCCAGCAGCTTGGTTGTCCTGCGGGTGGCCTATAATTCACCCCTCCACTTT | CASSLVVLRVAYNSPLHF
- | TRBJ1-1 | - | TRBV5-6 | TGTGCCAGCAGCTGGCAGGGTTCCGACACTGAAGCTTTCTTT | CASSWQGSDTEAFF
TRBD1 | TRBJ2-7 | - | TRBV6-5 | TGTGCCAGCAGTTTCCCCGGGACAGGGGTCAACGAGCAGTACTTC | CASSFPGTGVNEQYF
- | TRBJ1-4 | - | TRBV15 | TGTGCCACCAGCAGAGATAGGAGACAGGTAGAAAAACTGTTTTTT | CATSRDRRQVEKLFF
TRBD1 | TRBJ2-7 | few | TRBV6-5 | TGTGCCAGCAGTCCCCACCGGGACAGATACGAGCAGTACTTC | CASSPHRDRYEQYF
TRBD1 | TRBJ1-2 | - | TRBV30 | TGTGCCTGGACCGGGACAGGGGATATTCCCGATGGCTACACCTTC | CAWTGTGDIPDGYTF
- | TRBJ1-2 | few | TRBV5-6 | TGTGCCAGCAGCTTGAATAGGGGTATGGCTAACTATGGCTACACCTTC | CASSLNRGMANYGYTF
- | TRBJ1-5 | - | TRBV18 | TGTGCCAGCTCACAGGGGGATGGCAATCAGCCCCAGCATTTT | CASSQGDGNQPQHF
- | TRBJ1-3 | - | TRBV2 | TGTGCCCGCCAGCACAGGGAAGGTGGAGACACCATATATTTT | CARQHREGGDTIYF
TRBD1 | TRBJ1-6 | - | TRBV5-1 | TGCGCCAGCAGCTTGGGACAGGGTTCACCCCTCCACTTT | CASSLGQGSPLHF
TRBD1 | TRBJ2-7 | - | TRBV7-9 | TGTGCCAGCAGCGAGAACAGGGGATCTTACGAGCAGTACTTC | CASSENRGSYEQYF
TRBD1 | TRBJ2-7 | - | TRBV5-6 | TGTGCCAGCAGCCCCCCCGGGACAGGGTCCTACGAGCAGTACTTC | CASSPPGTGSYEQYF
- | TRBJ1-1 | - | TRBV6-5 | TGTGCCAGCTTTCGGGGACTGGGCACTGAAGCTTTCTTT | CASFRGLGTEAFF
TRBD1 | TRBJ1-1 | - | TRBV5-4 | TGTGCCAGCAGCTCCGGGACAGGGGCGGACACTGAAGCTTTCTTT | CASSSGTGADTEAFF
- | TRBJ1-1 | - | TRBV24-1 | TGTGCCACCCCGAGGGCGACCCTAGGACTCGAAGCTTTCTTT | CATPRATLGLEAFF
- | TRBJ2-2 | - | TRBV10-3 | TGTGCCATCAGCACTCAGAACACCGGGGAGCTGTTTTTT | CAISTQNTGELFF
- | TRBJ2-7 | few | TRBV5-6 | TGTGCCAGCAGCTACAGGGTAGGCGAGCAGTACTTC | CASSYRVGEQYF
TRBD1 | TRBJ1-2 | - | TRBV30 | TGTGCCTGGAGTGTCGGATTTGGGGGACAGGGCTATGGCTACACCTTC | CAWSVGFGGQGYGYTF
- | TRBJ1-6 | - | TRBV5-6 | TGTGCCAGCAGCCGGTCGGGGACATCCTCCTCACCCCTCCACTTT | CASSRSGTSSSPLHF
- | TRBJ2-1 | - | TRBV5-4 | TGTGCCAGCTTCTCCGGCGGAAGCTCCTACAATGAGCAGTTCTTC | CASFSGGSSYNEQFF
TRBD1 | TRBJ2-5 | - | TRBV5-1 | TGCGCCAGCAGCTTCATTTTAGGGGGCCGGGAAGAGACCCAGTACTTC | CASSFILGGREETQYF
TRBD1 | TRBJ2-7 | - | TRBV7-2 | TGTGCCAGCAGCCATGACAGGGGCATGTACGAGCAGTACTTC | CASSHDRGMYEQYF
TRBD1 | TRBJ2-5 | - | TRBV5-5 | TGTGCCAGCAGTCCGCAGGGGGCCTGGGAGACCCAGTACTTC | CASSPQGAWETQYF
- | TRBJ1-1 | - | TRBV27 | TGTGCCAGCAGTTCCGCCGCGATGAACACTGAAGCTTTCTTT | CASSSAAMNTEAFF
TRBD1 | TRBJ2-5 | - | TRBV7-9 | TGTGCCAGCAGCACCGGACAGGGAAGCCAAGAGACCCAGTACTTC | CASSTGQGSQETQYF
- | TRBJ1-6 | - | TRBV27 | TGTGCCAGCAGTTTAATCAGGGGTTCACCCCTCCACTTT | CASSLIRGSPLHF
TRBD2 | TRBJ2-3 | - | TRBV7-2 | TGTGCCAGCAGTTCCGGGACTAGCGGCGATACGCAGTATTTT | CASSSGTSGDTQYF
TRBD1 | TRBJ2-7 | - | TRBV10-3 | TGTGCCATCAGTGAGCGGAGTGGGACAGGGAATGGCGAGCAGTACTTC | CAISERSGTGNGEQYF
- | TRBJ1-3 | - | TRBV5-1 | TGCGCCAGCAGCTTGGGAGGGCCCTCTGGAAACACCATATATTTT | CASSLGGPSGNTIYF
TRBD2 | TRBJ2-3 | - | TRBV7-2 | TGTGCCAGCGGGGGAGCGGGGGTCTCTCGGGGAGATACGCAGTATTTT | CASGGAGVSRGDTQYF
- | TRBJ1-5 | - | TRBV7-2 | TGTGCCAGCAGCTTAGGACTTTCTAGGAATCAGCCCCAGCATTTT | CASSLGLSRNQPQHF
- | TRBJ1-2 | few | TRBV9 | TGTGCCAGCAGCGCCGATAGCTATGGCTACACCTTC | CASSADSYGYTF
- | TRBJ1-1 | - | TRBV19 | TGTGCCAGTAGTAGACCTTTTGGACAGCAGGGCTTGGGTGAAGCTTTCTTT | CASSRPFGQQGLGEAFF
- | TRBJ1-2 | - | TRBV30 | TGTGCCTGGAGTGTAGTGGCAGGGGATGGCTACACCTTC | CAWSVVAGDGYTF